Shown below are 9 T cell receptor beta chains from a single sample sequenced in a study of naive CD8 T cells in extremely preterm neonates. This table comes from immunoSEQ multiplex PCR, and its TCRdb copy is limited to in-frame clones, with some not included. The sample has 5,000 to 6,500 clones, approximately 96% seen once. Sequences were obtained from naive CD8+ T cells from blood. These receptors all stem from a human donor in good health.

V usage is TRBV5-6 and J usage is TRBJ1-1; 7 positions match TRBD1. Germline V gene data show CDR1 as SGHDT and CDR2 as YYEEEE. The CDR3 spans 14 residues. The junction had 8 bases not matched to a gene; V was cut back by 2 bases and J by 7 bases. CDR3 region: CASSLQDRVIEAFF. CDR3 sequence (DNA): TGTGCCAGCAGCTTACAAGACAGGGTTATTGAAGCTTTCTTT.

The chain combines TRBV18 with TRBJ1-1; no definite D call. The CDR3 runs 14 residues. V dropped 5 bases and J dropped 4 bases, with 14 bases sitting between them. Germline CDR1 KGHSH, CDR2 LQKENI. CDR3 DNA: TGTGCCAGCTCAATCGACACCTTGAGCACTGAAGCTTTCTTT. This translates into CASSIDTLSTEAFF. The full variable domain, with the rest looked up from reference TRBV18 and TRBJ1-1, is NAGVMQNPRHLVRRRGQEARLRCSPMKGHSHVYWYRQLPEEGLKFMVYLQKENIIDESGMPKERFSAEFPKEGPSILRIQQVVRGDSAAYFCASSIDTLSTEAFFGQGTRLTVV.

The V call is TRBV9, the J call TRBJ2-7; TRBD1 agrees at 8 bases. This CDR3 is built from 15 residues. Germline V lookup: CDR1 SGDLS, CDR2 YYNGEE. V gave up 4 bases and J gave up 2 bases; unmatched junction bases: 8. In nucleotides, the CDR3 is TGTGCCAGCAGCCCTGGGACAGGACCTACCTACGAGCAGTACTTC. It translates to CASSPGTGPTYEQYF.

DNA of the CDR3: TGTGCCAGCAGACCTGCAACCGGAGAGACCCAGTACTTC. Its translation: CASRPATGETQYF. The chain carries TRBV5-4 and TRBJ2-5; no clear D. V gave up 5 bases and J gave up 4 bases, with 12 bases separating them. This CDR3 is built from 13 residues. Per the germline V gene, CDR1 is SGHNT and CDR2 is YYREEE (reference sequence). The entire variable domain, with the rest obtained from reference TRBV5-4 and TRBJ2-5, is as follows: ETGVTQSPTHLIKTRGQQVTLRCSSQSGHNTVSWYQQALGQGPQFIFQYYREEENGRGNFPPRFSGLQFPNYSSELNVNALELDDSALYLCASRPATGETQYFGPGTRLLVL.

V is TRBV13 and J is TRBJ2-3; unclear D gene. The V end lost 5 bases, the J end lost 5 bases, and 11 bases lay between the germline ends. The CDR3 has 13 amino acids. Germline CDR1 reads PRHDT; CDR2 reads FYEKMQ (reference sequence). The CDR3 loop reads CASSPLLVDTQYF. As DNA, the CDR3 is TGTGCCAGCAGCCCCCTATTGGTAGATACGCAGTATTTT.

CDR3: CASSHGSSLNTEAFF. The CDR3 DNA is TGCGCCAGCAGCCACGGGTCCTCCCTGAACACTGAAGCTTTCTTT. This chain links TRBV4-1 with TRBJ1-1; no firm D call. V was trimmed by 3 bases and J by 0 bases, leaving 11 bases between them. The CDR3 runs 15 residues. Germline V gene data show CDR1 as MGHRA and CDR2 as YSYEKL.

This chain links TRBV6-5 with TRBJ1-1; D unclear. This CDR3 region has 14 residues. Germline CDR1 reads MNHEY; CDR2 reads SVGAGI. Deletions cut 2 bases from V and 1 base from J, with 8 bases between. Written as DNA, the CDR3 is TGTGCCAGCAGTTACGGCCCTGGGAACACTGAAGCTTTCTTT. Amino acids: CASSYGPGNTEAFF.

The J gene is TRBJ1-5, the V gene TRBV2; 8 nucleotides align to TRBD1. The CDR3 sequence is 19 residues long. The V and J ends lost 0 bases and 9 bases, in that order; junction bases with no gene match: 19. The germline gives CDR1 SNHLY, CDR2 FYNNEI. The CDR3 DNA reads as TGTGCCAGCAGTGAAGCTTTTGACGGGACAGGAGGGTTCCTTGGGCCCCAGCATTTT. As protein: CASSEAFDGTGGFLGPQHF.

The rearrangement links TRBV29-1 to TRBJ1-3; D may be TRBD1 (6 bases). The germline V and J ends were trimmed by 6 bases and 0 bases, with 15 bases remaining between them. Per the germline V gene, CDR1 is SQVTM and CDR2 is ANQGSEA. There are 15 residues in the CDR3. The CDR3 sequence is CSVAGDILSGNTIYF. CDR3 DNA sequence: TGCAGCGTCGCAGGGGACATCCTCTCTGGAAACACCATATATTTT.